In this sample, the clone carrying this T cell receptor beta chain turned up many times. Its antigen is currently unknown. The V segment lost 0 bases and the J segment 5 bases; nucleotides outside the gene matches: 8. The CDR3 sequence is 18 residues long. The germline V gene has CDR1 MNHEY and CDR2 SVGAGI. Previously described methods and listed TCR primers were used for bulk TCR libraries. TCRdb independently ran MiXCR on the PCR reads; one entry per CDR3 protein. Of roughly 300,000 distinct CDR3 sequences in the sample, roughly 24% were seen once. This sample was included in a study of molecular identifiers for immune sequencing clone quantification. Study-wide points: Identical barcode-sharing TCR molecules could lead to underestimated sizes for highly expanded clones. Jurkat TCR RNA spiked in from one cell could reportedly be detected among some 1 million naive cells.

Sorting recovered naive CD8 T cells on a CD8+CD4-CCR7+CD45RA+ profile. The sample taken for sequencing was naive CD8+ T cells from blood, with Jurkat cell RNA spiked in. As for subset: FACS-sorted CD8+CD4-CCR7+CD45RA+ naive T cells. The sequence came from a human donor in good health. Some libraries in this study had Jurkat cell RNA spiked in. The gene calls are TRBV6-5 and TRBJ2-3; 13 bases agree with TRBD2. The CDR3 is CASSYSIGLAGAVDTQYF. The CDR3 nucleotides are TGTGCCAGCAGTTACTCGATCGGACTAGCGGGAGCGGTAGATACGCAGTATTTT.